These 12 T cell receptor beta chains were all obtained from the same sample, sequenced in a study of blood T cells in healthy people across ages. With a J-beta primer mix and a sample-barcoded 5' primer, a second PCR ran 7 to 11 cycles. TCRdb fed the 5' RACE reads into MiXCR, producing one record per CDR3 protein. This table holds hundreds of thousands of distinct CDR3 sequences, 40% to 45% found once. The sequenced material came from blood. These receptors came from a man older than 75 in good health.

In its sample, this clonotype was seen many times. The chain combines TRBV3-1 with TRBJ2-7; weak D call: TRBD2 (6 bases). CDR1 and CDR2 from the germline V gene are LGHDT and YNNKEL (reference sequence). Trimming shortened V by 3 bases and J by 3 bases, and 6 bases separated the two germline ends. The CDR3 is 12 amino acids. CDR3 amino acids: CASSQTSYEQYF. The CDR3 DNA reads as TGTGCCAGCAGCCAGACTAGCTACGAGCAGTACTTC.

This clonotype was picked up a small number of times. The chain couples TRBV6-2 or TRBV6-3 to TRBJ2-3; 7 positions match TRBD1. CDR1 and CDR2 (germline): MNHEY, SVGEGT. Losses at the gene ends were 0 bases for V and 6 bases for J; bases not matched to a gene: 12. CDR3 length equals 17 residues. In nucleotides, the CDR3 is TGTGCCAGCAGTTACTCGATGCGACAGGGCAGGGCGGATACGCAGTATTTT. It encodes CASSYSMRQGRADTQYF.

This clonotype was seen a few times. CDR3: CSARDPGGAANEQFF. CDR3 nucleotides: TGCAGTGCTAGAGATCCCGGGGGGGCCGCCAATGAGCAGTTCTTC. The J gene is TRBJ2-1, the V gene TRBV20-1; 8 nucleotides line up with TRBD2. Germline lookup yields CDR1 DFQATT and CDR2 SNEGSKA (reference sequence). The CDR3 has 15 residues. V dropped 0 bases and J dropped 6; count of bases not matched to a gene: 7.

Of note for this clonotype: A read error is possible here, since a much larger clone lies one base away. This rearrangement joins TRBV29-1 to TRBJ2-1; either TRBD1 or TRBD2 may fit D (7 bases each). Germline V gene sequence: CDR1 SQVTM, CDR2 ANQGSEA. Trimming removed 4 bases at V and 4 bases at J, with 20 bases between. This CDR3 region has 16 residues. The CDR3 sequence: CSVVPPTSRGYNEQFF. The CDR3 DNA reads as TGCAGCGTTGTTCCTCCGACTAGCAGGGGGTACAATGAGCAGTTCTTC.

This clonotype came up a few times. The rearrangement links TRBV28 to TRBJ2-4; D is perhaps TRBD1 (6 bases). Germline CDR1 MDHEN, CDR2 SYDVKM. The length of the CDR3 is 15 residues. V shed 4 bases and J shed 0 bases, with 10 bases lying between them. CDR3 nucleotide sequence: TGTGCCAGCAGTTGGGGGCGGGTAGCCAAAAACATTCAGTACTTC. Translated, it gives CASSWGRVAKNIQYF.

On this clonotype: This may be a read error, as it is one base from a much larger clone. V and J are TRBV29-1 and TRBJ2-5; 9 bases match TRBD1. Trimming at V came to 7 bases and at J to 5 bases, leaving 8 bases not matched to a gene. This CDR3 is built from 13 residues. Germline V gene data show CDR1 as SQVTM and CDR2 as ANQGSEA. CDR3 nucleotide sequence: TGCAGCGCCCGACAGGGGGTAGGGGAGACCCAGTACTTC. Translating gives CSARQGVGETQYF.

Turning to this clonotype: One end of the junction is discordant with germline, which a read error may explain. V gene TRBV7-2 combines with J gene TRBJ2-3, with D perhaps assigned TRBD1 or TRBD2 (5 bases each). Germline CDR1 and CDR2: SGHTA and FQGNSA. This CDR3 comprises 16 residues. CDR3 sequence reads: CAGSPGQGPHTDTQYF. For the CDR3, the DNA is TGTGCCGGCAGCCCAGGGCAGGGACCCCACACAGATACGCAGTATTTT.

The rearrangement links TRBV7-3 to TRBJ2-2, with 8 nucleotides matching TRBD1. The CDR3 runs 17 residues. Germline V CDR1 and CDR2: SGHTA, FQGTGA. V shed 0 bases and J 7 bases; nucleotides not matched to a gene: 10. The CDR3 DNA sequence: TGTGCCAGCAGCTTAACGTCCCAGGGGGCTATTGGCGGGGAGCTGTTTTTT. This sequence encodes CASSLTSQGAIGGELFF. The complete variable domain, with remaining parts taken from reference TRBV7-3 and TRBJ2-2, reads GAGVSQTPSNKVTEKGKYVELRCDPISGHTALYWYRQSLGQGPEFLIYFQGTGAADDSGLPNDRFFAVRPEGSVSTLKIQRTERGDSAVYLCASSLTSQGAIGGELFFGEGSRLTVL.

The V and J genes are TRBV3-1 and TRBJ1-2; D uncertain. CDR1 is LGHDT, CDR2 YNNKEL, per germline (reference sequence). The CDR3 sequence is 13 residues long. V gave up 0 bases and J gave up 7 bases, with 9 bases separating them. CDR3 in DNA: TGTGCCAGCAGCCAAGATAAAGGTAGTGGCTACACCTTC. Residues: CASSQDKGSGYTF.

The V gene is TRBV7-2, the J gene TRBJ2-7, with D unclear. V was pared by 1 base and J by 5 bases, with 9 bases between. Germline CDR1 reads SGHTA; CDR2 reads FQGNSA. This CDR3 has 13 amino acids. CDR3 sequence: CASSLVELHEQYF. In DNA, the CDR3 is TGTGCCAGCAGCTTAGTGGAGCTCCACGAGCAGTACTTC.

The chain recombines TRBV27 with TRBJ2-1; 8 bases agree with TRBD1. Germline V gene sequence: CDR1 MNHEY, CDR2 SMNVEV (reference sequence). The CDR3 is 13 residues long. Trimming removed 5 bases from V and 8 bases from J; junction bases left unmatched: 5. The CDR3: CASSPWTGYEQFF. The CDR3 coding sequence is TGTGCCAGCAGTCCATGGACAGGGTATGAGCAGTTCTTC.

This chain connects TRBV12-3 or TRBV12-4 to TRBJ2-5; D is undetermined. The J call may not be correct, given that the DNA end is closer to TRBJ2-7. CDR3 length: 14 residues. The CDR3 bases are TGTGCCAGCACCAGTGGCAGCAGATTCTACGAGCAGTACTTC. Amino acid sequence: CASTSGSRFYEQYF.